This T cell receptor beta chain was found in a study of cytomegalovirus exposure and HLA in healthy donors. The study's findings and limits: It emerged from a later analysis that several of the most significant clusters appeared to be linked to common viral pathogens. A later analysis linked roughly 17,000 TCR beta sequences to HLA alleles at 0.05 false discovery rate. Later on, an analysis showed TCR association rates differing by HLA locus, with DRB1 the most and HLA-C the fewest. About 87% or about 30% of the time was how often most TCR beta V segments were productive, according to an earlier analysis.

The CDR3 totals 14 residues. CDR1 is SQVTM, CDR2 ANQGSEA, per germline. To note about this clone: The antigen remains undetermined. A far larger clone is one nucleotide away, so this likely arose from a read error. This same CDR3 is encoded by further DNA sequences in the sample.

A multiplex PCR was run with 60 Vbeta primers and 13 Jbeta primers. Clones were sequenced by immunoSEQ multiplex PCR, and TCRdb holds only the in-frame ones, with some missing. In the table there are 40,000 to 55,000 clones, approximately 67% of which are singletons. The J gene is TRBJ2-7, the V gene TRBV29-1; 8 bases are shared with TRBD2. The sample was PBMCs. The clonotype comes from a man aged 25 to 40 in good health and CMV-seronegative. The CDR3 spells CSVVYGTRGDDQYF. CDR3 coding DNA: TGCAGCGTTGTGTACGGGACTAGAGGCGACGATCAGTACTTC.